A single sample gave rise to the 3 T cell receptor beta chains below, sequenced in a study of shared clonotypes between healthy human individuals. TCRdb keeps only in-frame clones here, not all; method: immunoSEQ multiplex PCR. The table shows fewer than 850,000 clones, with about 90% occurring only once. Sequencing was performed on memory CD8+ T cells from PBMCs. The sample's subset: CD45RO+ cells pooled with CCR7-negative TemRA cells. Receptors were obtained from a man aged 18 to 29 in good health. Some clones in this sample may be carry-over from other donors' samples.

This clone was picked up a small number of times. The chain links TRBV2 to TRBJ1-2, with D tentatively TRBD1 (5 bases). The CDR3 runs 10 residues. The V and J ends lost 11 bases and 8 bases respectively, with 12 bases between them. Per germline, CDR1 SNHLY and CDR2 FYNNEI. CDR3 nucleotides: TGTGCCGGACGGCGGGACGGCTACACCTTC. As protein: CAGRRDGYTF.

The chain combines TRBV29-1 with TRBJ2-4; D gene unclear. Germline V lookup: CDR1 SQVTM, CDR2 ANQGSEA. Trimming removed 3 bases from V and 7 bases from J, with 10 bases in between. The CDR3 has 12 amino acids. Here the CDR3 DNA reads TGCAGCGTTGATGTAGTTGGGAACATTCAGTACTTC. This codes for CSVDVVGNIQYF.

This clone was detected once. The chain is built from TRBV10-3 and TRBJ2-7, with 8 bases matching TRBD1. Germline lookup yields CDR1 ENHRY and CDR2 SYGVKD. CDR3 length: 16 amino acids. The junction had 10 bases not matched to a gene; V was cut back by 3 bases and J by 3 bases. The CDR3 sequence is CAISEGKGTGHYEQYF. CDR3 sequence (DNA): TGTGCCATCAGTGAAGGGAAGGGGACAGGACACTACGAGCAGTACTTC.